Shown below are 27 T cell receptor beta chains from a single sample sequenced in a study of vaccination and CD4 T cells after COVID-19. With the Oncomine TCR Beta short-read assay, DNA from cultured CD4+ T cells was sequenced. TCRdb redid the calling of the PCR reads with MiXCR, one entry per CDR3 protein. The table shows approximately 12,000 distinct CDR3 sequences, with roughly 74% occurring only once. Their target antigens are unknown. Noted treatment: roughly 10-day PBMC culture with coronavirus spike peptide pools or control peptides (ViraFEST assay). The sequencing sample was made of CD4+ T cells from blood, cultured in vitro. The receptors shown here come from a human donor who had recovered from COVID-19.

The V and J genes are TRBV2 and TRBJ1-6; TRBD1 matches at 7 bases. This CDR3 has 14 amino acids. V shed 5 bases, J shed 6 bases, and the junction held 4 bases outside the gene matches. In germline, CDR1 is SNHLY, CDR2 FYNNEI. The CDR3 sequence is CASSIDRVNSPLHF. The CDR3 DNA sequence: TGTGCCAGCAGTATAGACAGGGTTAATTCACCCCTCCACTTT.

This chain uses TRBV28 with TRBJ1-3; a weak D match, TRBD1 (5 bases). The CDR3 totals 17 residues. The V end was cut by 8 bases, the J end by 4 bases, with 24 bases between. The V gene's germline CDR1 is MDHEN and CDR2 SYDVKM. The CDR3 sequence: CASGFGIGTWKGNTIYF. The DNA for the CDR3 is TGTGCCAGCGGGTTCGGCATAGGGACCTGGAAAGGAAACACCATATATTTT.

This sequence joins TRBV7-2 and TRBJ2-3; D possibly matches TRBD1 or TRBD2 (6 bases each). The germline gives CDR1 SGHTA, CDR2 FQGNSA. V lost 1 base, J lost 7 bases, and 15 bases lay in between. The CDR3 runs to 15 residues. The DNA of the CDR3 is TGTGCCAGCAGCTTAGGGGTTCGGAGGGGGAATACGCAGTATTTT. Its translation is CASSLGVRRGNTQYF.

The chain has TRBV7-9 and TRBJ1-5; D remains unclear. Trimming took 3 bases from V and 4 from J, leaving 7 bases between them. CDR1 and CDR2 (germline): SEHNR, FQNEAQ (reference sequence). This CDR3 has 13 residues. The CDR3 here is CASSLPGNQPQHF. DNA for the CDR3: TGTGCCAGCAGCTTGCCGGGGAATCAGCCCCAGCATTTT.

The genes are TRBV19 and TRBJ2-1, with D unresolved. Looked up from germline, CDR1 is LNHDA and CDR2 is SQIVND (reference sequence). This CDR3 is 14 amino acids long. V lost 11 bases and J lost 7, with 21 bases in between. The CDR3 nucleotides are TGTGCCTCCCTCCAGGCCTCTGGAGAAAATGAGCAGTTCTTC. It yields the protein CASLQASGENEQFF.

This sequence joins TRBV20-1 and TRBJ1-1; D uncertain. Trimming shortened V by 4 bases and J by 0 bases, and 9 bases separated the two germline ends. CDR1 DFQATT and CDR2 SNEGSKA come from the germline V gene (reference sequence). The length of the CDR3 is 13 residues. The CDR3 reads CSATPILNTEAFF. In DNA, the CDR3 is TGCAGTGCTACTCCCATTTTGAACACTGAAGCTTTCTTT.

The V and J genes are TRBV20-1 and TRBJ2-1; 9 nucleotides match TRBD2. Germline CDR1 reads DFQATT; CDR2 reads SNEGSKA (reference sequence). The CDR3 consists of 15 residues. The trim removed 1 base at V and 7 bases at J, leaving 8 bases unmatched. The CDR3 spells CSARVSSGIGNEQFF. CDR3 nucleotide sequence: TGCAGTGCTAGAGTTTCTAGCGGGATCGGAAATGAGCAGTTCTTC.

This chain uses TRBV2 with TRBJ2-7, with no clear D. The V gene lost 8 bases and the J gene lost 0 bases, with 14 bases spanning the gap. This CDR3 is built from 14 residues. CDR1 and CDR2 from the germline V gene are SNHLY and FYNNEI. The chain's CDR3 is CASRRALNSYEQYF. CDR3 in DNA: TGTGCCAGCCGCCGGGCCCTTAACTCCTACGAGCAGTACTTC.

The CDR3 DNA reads as TGTGCCACCGGAGAACAGGGTGTGGGGACGCAGTATTTT. Its translation: CATGEQGVGTQYF. This chain links TRBV15 with TRBJ2-3; possibly TRBD1 for D (6 bases). The length of the CDR3 is 13 residues. V was cut by 8 bases and J by 9 bases, with 18 bases left in between. Germline-derived CDR1 and CDR2 are LNHNV and YYDKDF (reference sequence).

The V gene is TRBV20-1, the J gene TRBJ2-4; maybe TRBD1 (5 bases). This CDR3 spans 11 amino acids. The V and J ends lost 6 bases and 12 bases respectively, with 15 bases between them. Germline CDR1 is DFQATT and CDR2 is SNEGSKA (reference sequence). CDR3 protein: CSAPQQATQYF. CDR3 coding DNA: TGCAGTGCCCCACAACAGGCTACTCAGTACTTC.

This sequence joins TRBV5-1 and TRBJ2-3, with 9 bases fitting TRBD2. Germline trimming cut 1 base from V and 5 bases from J; bases unmatched to any gene: 8. Germline V CDR1 and CDR2: SGHRS, YFSETQ. The CDR3 has 16 residues. CDR3 bases: TGCGCCAGCAGCTTGTTTAGCGGGAGAGGAGGAGATACGCAGTATTTT. The encoded protein is CASSLFSGRGGDTQYF. The full variable domain, completed using reference TRBV5-1 and TRBJ2-3, is KAGVTQTPRYLIKTRGQQVTLSCSPISGHRSVSWYQQTPGQGLQFLFEYFSETQRNKGNFPGRFSGRQFSNSRSEMNVSTLELGDSALYLCASSLFSGRGGDTQYFGPGTRLTVL.

V and J are TRBV20-1 and TRBJ2-7; 8 bases agree with TRBD2. The length of the CDR3 is 15 residues. The trim removed 5 bases at V and 2 bases at J, leaving 11 bases unmatched. Germline CDR1 DFQATT, CDR2 SNEGSKA (reference sequence). The CDR3 reads CSAHLSGKHPYEQYF. The CDR3 DNA sequence: TGCAGTGCTCACCTTAGCGGGAAACATCCCTACGAGCAGTACTTC.

This clonotype was picked up a small number of times. The rearrangement joins TRBV27 to TRBJ1-6; D gene uncertain. The V end lost 7 bases, the J end lost 8 bases, and 15 bases lay between the germline ends. Germline V gene lookup returns CDR1 MNHEY and CDR2 SMNVEV (reference sequence). The CDR3 extends over 14 amino acids. Here the CDR3 DNA reads TGTGCCAGCACCGCGGGTCCTAGTTATTCACCCCTCCACTTT. Translating it yields CASTAGPSYSPLHF.

The CDR3 protein is CASSYTGQASGDQYF. The CDR3 nucleotides are TGTGCCAGCAGTTACACGGGACAGGCCTCTGGCGACCAGTACTTC. The chain has TRBV27 and TRBJ2-5; 8 bases map to TRBD1. This CDR3 is built from 15 residues. The V gene's germline CDR1 is MNHEY and CDR2 SMNVEV (reference sequence). Unmatched junction bases numbered 14, after V lost 4 bases and J lost 10 bases.

CDR3: CASSVTDSPLHF. The CDR3, as DNA: TGTGCCAGCAGCGTTACTGACTCACCCCTCCACTTT. J is TRBJ1-6 and V is TRBV7-9; D unresolved. Trimming left V 5 bases short and J 10 bases short, with 9 bases between. The germline V gene has CDR1 SEHNR and CDR2 FQNEAQ (reference sequence). This CDR3 contains 12 residues.

The rearrangement joins TRBV29-1 to TRBJ1-1, with TRBD1 as a possible D gene (6 bases). V shed 7 bases and J shed 2 bases, with 14 bases lying between them. CDR1 and CDR2 (germline): SQVTM, ANQGSEA. This CDR3 is built from 13 residues. Here the CDR3 DNA reads TGCAGCGCAGCGGACAGATTAAACACTGAAGCTTTCTTT. Translated: CSAADRLNTEAFF.

V is TRBV6-5 and J is TRBJ2-7; a possible D gene is TRBD1 (5 bases). Germline V CDR1 and CDR2: MNHEY, SVGAGI. This CDR3 has 15 residues. Trimming stripped 3 bases from V and 5 bases from J, with 17 bases between. The CDR3 is CASSYDRAGPHEQYF. DNA for the CDR3: TGTGCCAGCAGTTATGATAGGGCAGGGCCTCACGAGCAGTACTTC.

The chain uses TRBV7-9 and TRBJ1-1; D unclear. The V and J ends lost 5 bases and 0 bases respectively, with 7 bases between them. This CDR3 has 13 residues. Germline V lookup: CDR1 SEHNR, CDR2 FQNEAQ (reference sequence). This CDR3 is CASSRNMNTEAFF. As DNA, the CDR3 is TGTGCCAGCAGCCGCAACATGAACACTGAAGCTTTCTTT.

V is TRBV6-1 and J is TRBJ1-5; 9 bases fit TRBD1. Germline V CDR1 and CDR2: MNHNS, SASEGT. This CDR3 contains 17 residues. V gave up 4 bases and J gave up 2 bases; unmatched junction bases: 9. This chain's CDR3 is CASSASQGAGGNQPQHF. The DNA of the CDR3 is TGTGCCAGCAGTGCGTCACAGGGGGCCGGTGGCAATCAGCCCCAGCATTTT.

The J gene is TRBJ1-3, the V gene TRBV4-3; D perhaps matches TRBD1 (6 bases). The CDR3 is 16 amino acids. Trimming shortened V by 0 bases and J by 6 bases, and 15 bases separated the two germline ends. From germline, CDR1 is LGHNA and CDR2 YSLEER. CDR3 sequence (DNA): TGCGCCAGCAGCCAAGAGTTGTGGCAGGGGCAAAACACCATATATTTT. Its translation: CASSQELWQGQNTIYF.

The rearrangement joins TRBV4-3 to TRBJ1-5, with D uncertain. This CDR3 has 14 amino acids. Per the germline V gene, CDR1 is LGHNA and CDR2 is YSLEER. Trimming shortened V by 5 bases and J by 3 bases, and 11 bases separated the two germline ends. The CDR3 sequence is CASSVHTHNQPQHF. The CDR3 DNA follows: TGCGCCAGCAGCGTACATACCCACAATCAGCCCCAGCATTTT.

The V gene is TRBV19, the J gene TRBJ2-2; D is unclear. The CDR3 contains 14 residues. CDR1 LNHDA and CDR2 SQIVND come from the germline V gene (reference sequence). Trimming took 2 bases from V and 6 from J, leaving 10 bases between them. This CDR3 is CASSIQQSPGELFF. In DNA form, the CDR3 reads TGTGCCAGTAGTATACAGCAAAGCCCCGGGGAGCTGTTTTTT. Full variable domain (missing parts from reference TRBV19 and TRBJ2-2): DGGITQSPKYLFRKEGQNVTLSCEQNLNHDAMYWYRQDPGQGLRLIYYSQIVNDFQKGDIAEGYSVSREKKESFPLTVTSAQKNPTAFYLCASSIQQSPGELFFGEGSRLTVL.

V is TRBV24-1 and J is TRBJ1-1, with a possible D match to TRBD1 (6 bases). Germline loops: CDR1 KGHDR, CDR2 SFDVKD. V gave up 4 bases and J gave up 4 bases, with 15 bases separating them. This CDR3 is built from 15 residues. The CDR3 loop is CATSDSQGGGTEAFF. CDR3 nucleotide sequence: TGTGCCACCAGTGACTCCCAGGGAGGGGGCACTGAAGCTTTCTTT.

The genes are TRBV29-1 and TRBJ1-1; D perhaps matches TRBD1 (6 bases). Germline assignment: CDR1 SQVTM and CDR2 ANQGSEA. The CDR3 sequence is 14 residues long. Trimming stripped 4 bases from V and 2 bases from J, with 14 bases between. Here the CDR3 reads CSVGTAYLNTEAFF. CDR3 sequence (DNA): TGCAGCGTTGGGACAGCTTACCTTAACACTGAAGCTTTCTTT. Using reference TRBV29-1 and TRBJ1-1 for the parts outside the CDR3, the full variable domain is SAVISQKPSRDICQRGTSLTIQCQVDSQVTMMFWYRQQPGQSLTLIATANQGSEATYESGFVIDKFPISRPNLTFSTLTVSNMSPEDSSIYLCSVGTAYLNTEAFFGQGTRLTVV.

The J gene is TRBJ2-7, the V gene TRBV15; unclear D gene. Trimming left V 2 bases short and J 7 bases short, with 9 bases between. Germline lookup yields CDR1 LNHNV and CDR2 YYDKDF (reference sequence). There are 12 residues in the CDR3. CDR3 in DNA: TGTGCCACCAGCAGACCCCCCCGTGAGCAGTACTTC. Translation gives CATSRPPREQYF.

This rearrangement joins TRBV5-1 to TRBJ1-5; 7 bases fit TRBD1. V dropped 5 bases and J dropped 2; count of bases not matched to a gene: 4. This CDR3 spans 14 amino acids. Germline V gives CDR1 SGHRS, CDR2 YFSETQ. DNA for the CDR3: TGCGCCAGCAGTAGGGGGCCTGGCAATCAGCCCCAGCATTTT. The encoded protein is CASSRGPGNQPQHF.

The J gene is TRBJ2-1, the V gene TRBV11-3; D gene ambiguous. Trimming removed 4 bases at V and 6 bases at J, with 10 bases between. This CDR3 is built from 13 residues. The germline V gene encodes CDR1 SGHNT and CDR2 YENEEA. CDR3: CASSYGPFNEQFF. The DNA of the CDR3 is TGTGCCAGCAGCTATGGACCGTTCAATGAGCAGTTCTTC.